These 8 T cell receptor beta chains were sequenced from one sample in a study of early T cells in non-severe SARS-CoV-2 infection. Each CDR3 protein is one row after TCRdb ran MiXCR on the 5' RACE reads. The sample yields some 61,000 distinct CDR3 sequences, approximately 10% seen once. The sample in question was whole blood, obtained at baseline. These receptors were taken from an adult who was a healthcare worker with PCR-confirmed SARS-CoV-2 infection or an uninfected control (not recorded which).

CDR3 sequence: CASNQGAGTGELFF. CDR3 DNA: TGTGCCAGCAACCAGGGGGCGGGCACCGGGGAGCTGTTTTTT. V usage is TRBV6-6 and J usage is TRBJ2-2; 8 nucleotides agree with TRBD1. CDR3 length: 14 residues. Germline assignment: CDR1 MNHNY and CDR2 SVGAGI (reference sequence). The V gene end was trimmed by 7 bases and the J gene end by 4 bases; junction bases not matched to a gene: 5.

In its sample, this clonotype was seen a few times. V gene TRBV20-1 combines with J gene TRBJ2-3; weak D call: TRBD2 (5 bases). Per germline, CDR1 DFQATT and CDR2 SNEGSKA (reference sequence). The germline V and J ends were trimmed by 3 bases and 0 bases, with 13 bases remaining between them. The CDR3 totals 15 residues. As DNA, the CDR3 is TGCAGTGCTAGTTTAGGGTGGAGGAGCACAGATACGCAGTATTTT. Protein: CSASLGWRSTDTQYF.

The CDR3 sequence is CASSLRMMGGDTQYF. The CDR3 DNA reads TGTGCCAGCAGCTTAAGGATGATGGGGGGAGATACGCAGTATTTT. The rearrangement uses TRBV7-8 and TRBJ2-3, with D possibly TRBD2 on 6 matching bases. This CDR3 region has 15 residues. Germline CDR1 is SGHVS and CDR2 is FQNEAQ. Trimming pared 2 bases from V and 5 bases from J, leaving 14 bases between.

J is TRBJ1-4 and V is TRBV6-6, with a possible D match to TRBD1 (6 bases). V was clipped by 2 bases and J by 8 bases, with 18 bases between them. Per the germline V gene, CDR1 is MNHNY and CDR2 is SVGAGI (reference sequence). The CDR3 is 16 residues long. The CDR3 region has the DNA TGTGCCAGCAGTTACGCCCGGGACAAAAAGAGAGAAAAACTGTTTTTT. This translates into CASSYARDKKREKLFF.

This clonotype was detected many times. V usage is TRBV11-2 and J usage is TRBJ2-5; D not resolved. The V gene lost 1 base and the J gene lost 2 bases, with 5 bases spanning the gap. This CDR3 contains 13 residues. Germline V gene sequence: CDR1 SGHAT, CDR2 FQNNGV. Here the CDR3 DNA reads TGTGCCAGCAGCTTAGGAAGACAAGAGACCCAGTACTTC. As protein: CASSLGRQETQYF.

The rearrangement joins TRBV6-5 to TRBJ2-7; D gene uncertain. There are 16 residues in the CDR3. V lost 0 bases and J lost 2, with 14 bases in between. CDR1 and CDR2 (germline): MNHEY, SVGAGI. The CDR3 region has the DNA TGTGCCAGCAGTTACTCGGGTCAGTCACCTGCCTACGAGCAGTACTTC. This codes for CASSYSGQSPAYEQYF.

The gene calls are TRBV4-1 and TRBJ1-4; 8 positions agree with TRBD1. Germline V gene lookup returns CDR1 MGHRA and CDR2 YSYEKL. The CDR3 length is 15 residues. Losses at the gene ends were 1 base for V and 4 bases for J; bases not matched to a gene: 2. DNA for the CDR3: TGCGCCAGCAGCCAAGTAGGACAGGGTAATGAAAAACTGTTTTTT. It yields the protein CASSQVGQGNEKLFF.

V gene TRBV7-8 combines with J gene TRBJ2-1; D is perhaps TRBD2 (6 bases). V gave up 7 bases and J gave up 5 bases, with 15 bases separating them. Germline CDR1 SGHVS, CDR2 FQNEAQ. CDR3 length: 14 residues. Here the CDR3 reads CASNNGRGHNEQFF. Here the CDR3 DNA reads TGTGCCAGCAACAATGGGCGGGGCCACAATGAGCAGTTCTTC. Filled out from reference TRBV7-8 and TRBJ2-1, the complete variable domain reads GAGVSQSPRYKVAKRGQDVALRCDPISGHVSLFWYQQALGQGPEFLTYFQNEAQLDKSGLPSDRFFAERPEGSVSTLKIQRTQQEDSAVYLCASNNGRGHNEQFFGPGTRLTVL.